This entry lists 3 T cell receptor beta chains sequenced from one sample in a study of T cells in tuberculosis. This table comes from immunoSEQ multiplex PCR, and its TCRdb copy is limited to in-frame clones, with some not included. The profile shows around 45,000 clones, roughly 94% of them singletons. Sequenced input: PBMCs. The origin of the receptors is a donor between 10 and 35 years old with latent tuberculosis or without tuberculosis infection. Some clones in this sample may be carry-over from other donors' samples.

The gene calls are TRBV19 and TRBJ1-1, with D unclear. There are 15 residues in the CDR3. CDR1 LNHDA and CDR2 SQIVND come from the germline V gene (reference sequence). V was clipped by 1 base and J by 0 bases, with 9 bases between them. CDR3 nucleotide sequence: TGTGCCAGTAGTATAGCCCCCAGTATGAACACTGAAGCTTTCTTT. Translating gives CASSIAPSMNTEAFF.

This chain joins TRBV27 and TRBJ1-4; D unclear. The V gene lost 8 bases and the J gene lost 0 bases, with 16 bases spanning the gap. Germline V lookup: CDR1 MNHEY, CDR2 SMNVEV (reference sequence). The CDR3 is 16 residues long. The CDR3 nucleotides are TGTGCCAGCGCCACGAACATACTATCAACTAATGAAAAACTGTTTTTT. Protein product: CASATNILSTNEKLFF.

The gene calls are TRBV30 and TRBJ1-2; the D gene is possibly TRBD1 (5 bases). Germline V lookup: CDR1 GTSNPN, CDR2 SVGIG (reference sequence). The ends were cut back, 4 bases at V and 0 bases at J, with 12 bases in the middle. The CDR3 loop spans 14 amino acids. The CDR3 region has the DNA TGTGCCTGGACCAAAACGGGGGCTAACTATGGCTACACCTTC. This sequence encodes CAWTKTGANYGYTF.